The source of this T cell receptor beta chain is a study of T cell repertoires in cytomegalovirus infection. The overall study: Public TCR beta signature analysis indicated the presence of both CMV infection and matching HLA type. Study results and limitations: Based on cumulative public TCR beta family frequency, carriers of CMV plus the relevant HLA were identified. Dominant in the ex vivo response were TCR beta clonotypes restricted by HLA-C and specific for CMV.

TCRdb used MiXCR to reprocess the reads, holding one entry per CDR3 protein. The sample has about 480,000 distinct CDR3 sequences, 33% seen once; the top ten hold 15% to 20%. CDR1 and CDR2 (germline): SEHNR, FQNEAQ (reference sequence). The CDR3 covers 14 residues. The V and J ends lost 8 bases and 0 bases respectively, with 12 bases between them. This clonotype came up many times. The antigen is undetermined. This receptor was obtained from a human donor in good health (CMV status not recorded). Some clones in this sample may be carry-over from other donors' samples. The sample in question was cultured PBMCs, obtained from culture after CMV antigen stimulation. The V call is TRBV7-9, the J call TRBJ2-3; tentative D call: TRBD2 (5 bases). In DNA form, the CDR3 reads TGTGCCAGCGTTCTAACGGGGAGCACAGATACGCAGTATTTT. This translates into CASVLTGSTDTQYF.